The following is a T cell receptor (beta chain) sequence with its context. This sample is part of a study of blood T cell repertoires in COVID-19. As for the study in general: Both acute and convalescent COVID-19 samples were obtained from the United States, Italy and Spain. In each case, the material was cDNA or gDNA derived from T cells, B-cell-depleted T cells, or PBMCs.

The CDR3 contains 15 residues. Germline-derived CDR1 and CDR2 are KGHSH and LQKENI. V lost 3 bases to trimming and J lost 2 bases, with 13 bases between them. In the original processing: Using reference gene primer amplification, nucleated cell counts were estimated. Sequencing used immunoSEQ multiplex PCR; TCRdb keeps in-frame clones, though not all of them. V and J calls and clone size are given by that table; D and trimming were obtained from the DNA. The sample includes 120,000 to 150,000 clones, roughly 84% of them seen just once. The sample was peripheral blood. The receptor's source is a human donor in a cohort sampled during active COVID-19. The chain couples TRBV18 to TRBJ1-2; a weak D match, TRBD1 (6 bases). DNA of the CDR3: TGTGCCAGCTCACCCTGGACAGACCTAAACTATGGCTACACCTTC. It yields the protein CASSPWTDLNYGYTF.